This T cell receptor beta chain was sequenced during a study of Graves' ophthalmopathy and Graves' hyperthyroidism. For the study at large: Before any treatment, peripheral blood was taken at the initial diagnosis.

From RNA, the CDR3 regions of TCR beta chains were amplified and sequenced. HTBI primers were used in a first-round RT-PCR, which preceded a second-round multiplex PCR. One entry per CDR3 protein results from TCRdb running MiXCR on the multiplex PCR reads. The table shows over 500,000 distinct CDR3 sequences, with about 24% occurring only once. The V end was cut by 0 bases, the J end by 5 bases, with 16 bases between. The CDR3 totals 15 residues. Germline V gene data show CDR1 as DFQATT and CDR2 as SNEGSKA (reference sequence). Regarding the study as a whole: Ophthalmopathy could be told apart from stable hyperthyroidism by a 13-signature model (approximately 90% sensitivity, approximately 81% specificity).

No ophthalmopathy within 18 months of follow-up signified stable hyperthyroidism. It was from over 8.5 ml of fresh peripheral blood that the PBMCs came. Comments on this clonotype: What it binds is not known.

This clonotype originated in a woman under 30 with stable Graves' hyperthyroidism. Some clones in this sample may be carry-over from other donors' samples. Specimen: peripheral blood. The V call is TRBV20-1, the J call TRBJ1-1, with D possibly being TRBD1 (5 bases). The DNA of the CDR3 is TGCAGTGCTAGAGATGCAAGGGGTTCGGGGACTGAAGCTTTCTTT. It is translated as CSARDARGSGTEAFF.